Presented here are 19 T cell receptor beta chains from one specimen sequenced in a study of blood T cell repertoires in COVID-19. Profiled with immunoSEQ multiplex PCR; TCRdb holds only in-frame clones, not every one. The sample consists of fewer than 150,000 clones, roughly 90% of them appearing once. Sequenced sample: peripheral blood. Source of these receptors: a man over 45 with active or convalescent COVID-19.

This rearrangement joins TRBV5-1 to TRBJ1-6; the D gene is possibly TRBD1 (6 bases). Trimming pared 4 bases from V and 7 bases from J, leaving 12 bases between. The CDR3 is 14 amino acids. CDR1 is SGHRS and CDR2 is YFSETQ in the germline V gene. The CDR3 bases are TGCGCCAGCAGCGAAGGACAGTACAATTCACCCCTCCACTTT. It codes for CASSEGQYNSPLHF.

The rearrangement uses TRBV30 and TRBJ1-6; D is ambiguous. Germline-derived CDR1 and CDR2 are GTSNPN and SVGIG (reference sequence). CDR3 length: 11 residues. The V and J ends lost 1 base and 7 bases respectively, with 2 bases between them. The CDR3 DNA sequence: TGTGCCTGGAGTGCGAATTCACCCCTCCACTTT. Residues: CAWSANSPLHF.

A few counts support this clone. The J gene is TRBJ2-2, the V gene TRBV28; tentatively, D is TRBD2 (5 bases). There are 15 residues in the CDR3. The V end was cut by 3 bases, the J end by 1 base, with 9 bases between. Germline CDR1 and CDR2: MDHEN and SYDVKM. The CDR3 coding sequence is TGTGCCAGCAGTTTCCTGAGCGGGAACACCGGGGAGCTGTTTTTT. This encodes CASSFLSGNTGELFF. The full variable domain, its missing parts supplied by reference TRBV28 and TRBJ2-2, is DVKVTQSSRYLVKRTGEKVFLECVQDMDHENMFWYRQDPGLGLRLIYFSYDVKMKEKGDIPEGYSVSREKKERFSLILESASTNQTSMYLCASSFLSGNTGELFFGEGSRLTVL.

CDR3 nucleotide sequence: TGTGCCAGCAGTTTACAAGGGGTCGGGAACACTGAAGCTTTCTTT. As protein: CASSLQGVGNTEAFF. This rearrangement joins TRBV27 to TRBJ1-1, with D possibly matching TRBD1 (5 bases). Germline V gene sequence: CDR1 MNHEY, CDR2 SMNVEV (reference sequence). Trimming took off 2 bases at V and 1 base at J, with 11 bases between the two ends. This CDR3 comprises 15 residues.

This chain connects TRBV19 to TRBJ2-1; 8 bases are shared with TRBD2. The J segment lost 9 bases and the V segment lost 5 bases, leaving 3 bases of the junction unmatched. There are 12 residues in the CDR3. CDR1 is LNHDA and CDR2 is SQIVND in the germline V gene (reference sequence). Written as DNA, the CDR3 is TGTGCCAGTAGTCAACGGGGGGGTGAGCAGTTCTTC. It codes for CASSQRGGEQFF.

This chain joins TRBV9 and TRBJ2-2, with D possibly being TRBD2 (6 bases). Germline V gene lookup returns CDR1 SGDLS and CDR2 YYNGEE. Trimming removed 6 bases at V and 5 bases at J, with 14 bases between. The CDR3 contains 14 residues. The CDR3 here is CASNKGGGTGELFF. DNA for the CDR3: TGTGCCAGCAACAAGGGAGGAGGGACCGGGGAGCTGTTTTTT.

This clone is a singleton in its sample. The chain couples TRBV19 to TRBJ2-3; 8 nucleotides match TRBD1. CDR3 length equals 15 residues. CDR1 LNHDA and CDR2 SQIVND come from the germline V gene (reference sequence). J gave up 2 bases and V 6 bases, and 7 bases lay outside the gene matches. CDR3 sequence: CASSLEQGVTDTQYF. CDR3 DNA: TGTGCCAGTAGCTTAGAACAGGGGGTCACAGATACGCAGTATTTT. Complete variable domain (other parts from reference TRBV19 and TRBJ2-3): DGGITQSPKYLFRKEGQNVTLSCEQNLNHDAMYWYRQDPGQGLRLIYYSQIVNDFQKGDIAEGYSVSREKKESFPLTVTSAQKNPTAFYLCASSLEQGVTDTQYFGPGTRLTVL.

The rearrangement joins TRBV30 to TRBJ2-5, with 7 bases identical to TRBD1. CDR1 and CDR2 from the germline V gene are GTSNPN and SVGIG (reference sequence). The V and J ends lost 4 bases and 2 bases, in that order; junction bases with no gene match: 10. This CDR3 is 15 amino acids long. The CDR3 region is CAWNSGQRTQETQYF. The DNA of the CDR3 is TGTGCCTGGAATTCGGGACAGCGAACACAAGAGACCCAGTACTTC.

This clone was observed a handful of times. The chain recombines TRBV18 with TRBJ1-6; 7 nucleotides match TRBD1. CDR1 KGHSH and CDR2 LQKENI come from the germline V gene. The length of the CDR3 is 15 residues. The ends lost 4 bases at V and 6 bases at J; junction bases unmatched: 6. Here the CDR3 DNA reads TGTGCCAGCTCACGCGGGGACAGCTCTAATTCACCCCTCCACTTT. This translates into CASSRGDSSNSPLHF.

The gene calls are TRBV5-4 and TRBJ2-2; TRBD2 matches at 7 bases. CDR3 length equals 17 residues. V trimming: 0 bases; J trimming: 1 base; junction bases outside the gene matches: 6. Germline V CDR1 and CDR2: SGHNT, YYREEE (reference sequence). The CDR3 DNA reads as TGTGCCAGCAGCTTGGATGGGGCGGGGGTGAACACCGGGGAGCTGTTTTTT. Residues: CASSLDGAGVNTGELFF.

The chain employs TRBV10-3 and TRBJ1-2; 7 positions match TRBD1. The junction had 8 bases not matched to a gene; V was cut back by 4 bases and J by 6 bases. The CDR3 has 14 amino acids. Per germline, CDR1 ENHRY and CDR2 SYGVKD. The CDR3 sequence: CAISGTGVGDGYTF. Written as DNA, the CDR3 is TGTGCCATCAGTGGGACAGGAGTCGGGGATGGCTACACCTTC.

The chain links TRBV5-6 to TRBJ2-1, with a tentative D call TRBD1 (5 bases). Germline V gene sequence: CDR1 SGHDT, CDR2 YYEEEE. The CDR3 sequence is 14 residues long. V lost 0 bases and J lost 10, with 14 bases in between. CDR3 nucleotides: TGTGCCAGCAGCTTGGTAGCAGGGTCCGACGAGCAGTTCTTC. This encodes CASSLVAGSDEQFF.

Regarding this clone: The germline gene is not matched at one end of the junction; a read error may be the cause. V usage is TRBV6-1 and J usage is TRBJ1-1; 8 bases are shared with TRBD1. The CDR3 loop spans 14 amino acids. Germline assignment: CDR1 MNHNS and CDR2 SASEGT. In nucleotides, the CDR3 is TGTGCCAGCAGGGAAGGACAGGGGAACACTGAAGCTTTCTTT. Translating gives CASREGQGNTEAFF.

The rearrangement uses TRBV7-9 and TRBJ1-6; D is perhaps TRBD1 (6 bases). Trimming cost V 3 bases and J 7 bases, with 13 bases left between them. The CDR3 totals 15 residues. Germline V gives CDR1 SEHNR, CDR2 FQNEAQ (reference sequence). The CDR3 DNA is TGTGCCAGCAGCTTGGCAGGGGCAAAGAATTCACCCCTCCACTTT. Translation: CASSLAGAKNSPLHF.

The gene calls are TRBV6-5 and TRBJ2-1; 10 bases map to TRBD2. Germline V gives CDR1 MNHEY, CDR2 SVGAGI. This CDR3 has 15 residues. With 6 bases clipped from V and 6 bases from J, the junction kept 8 bases outside the gene matches. DNA for the CDR3: TGTGCCAGCAGCCCCAGGGGACTAGCGAGCAATGAGCAGTTCTTC. Protein sequence: CASSPRGLASNEQFF.

This clone showed up just a few times. The CDR3 bases are TGCGCCAGCAGCTTGGCGACAGGGAACTACGAGCAGTACTTC. This sequence encodes CASSLATGNYEQYF. The V gene is TRBV5-1, the J gene TRBJ2-7; 7 bases are shared with TRBD1. CDR1 is SGHRS, CDR2 YFSETQ, per germline. This CDR3 comprises 14 residues. Trimming cost V 0 bases and J 3 bases; bases outside gene matches: 3.

This sequence joins TRBV27 and TRBJ1-1; 10 bases are shared with TRBD1. Germline V gene sequence: CDR1 MNHEY, CDR2 SMNVEV (reference sequence). This CDR3 has 13 amino acids. V lost 5 bases to trimming and J lost 10 bases; unmatched junction nucleotides: 7. The CDR3 DNA follows: TGTGCCAGCAGTCCATGGACAGGGGGTCGAGCTTTCTTT. It encodes CASSPWTGGRAFF.

The CDR3 spells CASSQGGGNQPQHF. DNA of the CDR3: TGTGCCAGCAGCCAAGGAGGTGGCAATCAGCCCCAGCATTTT. The chain is built from TRBV3-1 (or the pseudogene TRBV3-2) and TRBJ1-5; D is unclear. Germline V gene sequence: CDR1 LGHDT, CDR2 YNNKEL (reference sequence). The CDR3 covers 14 residues. V lost 1 base to trimming and J lost 2 bases, with 6 bases between them.

V gene TRBV28 combines with J gene TRBJ2-3; tentative D call: TRBD2 (6 bases). CDR1 is MDHEN, CDR2 SYDVKM, per germline. Trimming took 7 bases from V and 5 from J, leaving 19 bases between them. This CDR3 contains 15 residues. The CDR3 here is CASKEGGTVGDTQYF. CDR3 DNA sequence: TGTGCCAGCAAGGAGGGAGGAACGGTTGGAGATACGCAGTATTTT.